This passage covers 31 T cell receptor beta chains from one sample sequenced in a study of T cell responses to AZD1222 COVID-19 vaccine. Libraries were prepared by immunoSEQ multiplex PCR; TCRdb keeps only in-frame clonotypes and omits some of them. The sample yields 150,000 to 200,000 clones, more than 90% seen once. This specimen consisted of peripheral blood, obtained 28 days after the second dose of the MenACWY control vaccine. These TCRs come from an adult who received the MenACWY meningococcal vaccine as a control.

In this sample, this clone turned up once. The chain has TRBV5-6 and TRBJ2-1, with D unresolved. V lost 4 bases and J lost 2, with 7 bases in between. The CDR3 is made up of 13 amino acids. CDR1 and CDR2 (germline): SGHDT, YYEEEE. CDR3 bases: TGTGCCAGCAGCGGTAGTCCCTACAATGAGCAGTTCTTC. Its translation: CASSGSPYNEQFF.

The chain joins TRBV24-1 to TRBJ2-1; no reliable D call. This CDR3 spans 13 amino acids. CDR1 and CDR2 (germline): KGHDR, SFDVKD. The germline V and J ends were trimmed by 5 bases and 4 bases, with 8 bases remaining between them. The CDR3 nucleotides are TGTGCCACCAGTGCAAGCCTTTACAATGAGCAGTTCTTC. It yields the protein CATSASLYNEQFF.

This clone was found once. The rearrangement uses TRBV7-2 and TRBJ1-6; no definite D call. The CDR3 covers 12 residues. Germline V gene data show CDR1 as SGHTA and CDR2 as FQGNSA. V was shortened by 1 base and J by 10 bases, with 5 bases between the two germline ends. The CDR3 DNA is TGTGCCAGCAGCTTAGTCGGGTCACCCCTCCACTTT. Its translation is CASSLVGSPLHF.

CDR3 DNA sequence: TGTGCCAGTAGAACGGGGCCTAGCGGGATGGCCGGGGAGCTGTTTTTT. Translation gives CASRTGPSGMAGELFF. V is TRBV19 and J is TRBJ2-2, with TRBD2 matching over 9 bases. CDR1 and CDR2 from the germline V gene are LNHDA and SQIVND (reference sequence). The CDR3 extends over 16 amino acids. V shed 6 bases and J 6 bases; nucleotides not matched to a gene: 11.

V is TRBV24-1 and J is TRBJ1-2; D is undetermined. CDR1 is KGHDR, CDR2 SFDVKD, per germline. The V end was cut by 1 base, the J end by 5 bases, with 4 bases between. This CDR3 is built from 12 residues. As DNA, the CDR3 is TGTGCCACCAGTGATTTCCAGTATGGCTACACCTTC. Amino acid sequence: CATSDFQYGYTF.

The genes are TRBV9 and TRBJ1-4, with D possibly being TRBD1 (6 bases). Trimming pared 4 bases from V and 7 bases from J, leaving 20 bases between. The CDR3 extends over 16 amino acids. Germline V gene sequence: CDR1 SGDLS, CDR2 YYNGEE. CDR3 sequence reads: CASSPDLGGAGEKLFF. In nucleotides, the CDR3 is TGTGCCAGCAGCCCCGACTTAGGGGGGGCAGGTGAAAAACTGTTTTTT.

V and J are TRBV27 and TRBJ2-7; 7 nucleotides line up with TRBD2. The V segment lost 6 bases and the J segment 6 bases; nucleotides outside the gene matches: 11. This CDR3 contains 14 residues. Germline CDR1 is MNHEY and CDR2 is SMNVEV (reference sequence). The CDR3 here is CASRGGGSRVEQYF. The CDR3 DNA follows: TGTGCCAGCAGGGGGGGAGGGAGTCGAGTCGAGCAGTACTTC.

Concerning this clone: One end of the junction does not line up with germline, which may come from a read error. The V gene is TRBV6-1, the J gene TRBJ1-1; D not resolved. The germline V gene encodes CDR1 MNHNS and CDR2 SASEGT. The CDR3 totals 12 residues. CDR3 sequence: CASSEAVSRAFF. CDR3 nucleotides: TGTGCCAGCAGCGAAGCGGTGTCGCGGGCTTTCTTT.

CDR3 sequence reads: CASSQSSRNTEAFF. CDR3 nucleotides: TGTGCCAGCAGCCAATCCTCACGGAACACTGAAGCTTTCTTT. This chain connects TRBV3-1 (or the pseudogene TRBV3-2) to TRBJ1-1; D is unclear. There are 14 residues in the CDR3. Germline V gives CDR1 LGHDT, CDR2 YNNKEL (reference sequence). With 2 bases removed from V and 1 base from J, the gap between germline ends came to 8 bases.

The count of this clone is one. The chain couples TRBV10-1 to TRBJ2-2; 7 bases map to TRBD2. The germline V gene has CDR1 WNHNN and CDR2 SYGVQD (reference sequence). V lost 6 bases to trimming and J lost 0 bases; unmatched junction nucleotides: 1. This CDR3 is 14 amino acids long. The CDR3 DNA reads as TGCGCCAGCAGAGCGGGAACGAACACCGGGGAGCTGTTTTTT. Translating gives CASRAGTNTGELFF.

The chain recombines TRBV6-1 with TRBJ2-1; TRBD2 matches 8 bases. Unmatched junction bases numbered 0, after V lost 5 bases and J lost 3 bases. The CDR3 spans 13 residues. Germline values: CDR1 MNHNS, CDR2 SASEGT. CDR3: CASSTSGYNEQFF. The CDR3 DNA sequence: TGTGCCAGCAGTACTAGCGGCTACAATGAGCAGTTCTTC.

This chain links TRBV19 with TRBJ2-7; 9 bases are a match to TRBD1. The germline V gene has CDR1 LNHDA and CDR2 SQIVND (reference sequence). This CDR3 is 17 amino acids long. V shed 2 bases, J shed 6 bases, and the junction held 14 bases outside the gene matches. CDR3 sequence (DNA): TGTGCCAGTAGTATACGGGTCTTTGGGACAGGGCGGATCGAGCAGTACTTC. Protein sequence: CASSIRVFGTGRIEQYF.

The CDR3 sequence: CATSRGYNEQYF. CDR3 sequence (DNA): TGTGCCACCAGCAGAGGGTACAACGAGCAGTACTTC. This chain links TRBV15 with TRBJ2-7, with D unclear. This CDR3 spans 12 amino acids. Trimming cost V 1 base and J 5 bases, with 6 bases left between them. Germline lookup yields CDR1 LNHNV and CDR2 YYDKDF (reference sequence).

This chain connects TRBV27 to TRBJ2-2; 7 bases align to TRBD2. Germline lookup yields CDR1 MNHEY and CDR2 SMNVEV (reference sequence). The CDR3 contains 15 residues. V lost 6 bases to trimming and J lost 7 bases; unmatched junction nucleotides: 11. In nucleotides, the CDR3 is TGTGCCAGCAGCCCAAGCGGGGCCCAGCGCGGGGAGCTGTTTTTT. This translates into CASSPSGAQRGELFF.

The chain has TRBV27 and TRBJ2-1; 10 bases are shared with TRBD2. The CDR3 runs 14 residues. V was clipped by 0 bases and J by 11 bases; unmatched bases: 4. Germline V CDR1 and CDR2: MNHEY, SMNVEV (reference sequence). CDR3 DNA: TGTGCCAGCAGTTTATCGCCTAGCGGGAGCAAGCAGTTCTTC. Its protein is CASSLSPSGSKQFF.

The chain couples TRBV7-2 to TRBJ1-2; D unclear. The germline CDR1 and CDR2 sequences are SGHTA and FQGNSA. Trimming shortened V by 3 bases and J by 7 bases, and 9 bases separated the two germline ends. The length of the CDR3 is 12 residues. This CDR3 reads CASSLDGSGYTF. Here the CDR3 DNA reads TGTGCCAGCAGCTTGGATGGCTCTGGCTACACCTTC. Drawing the rest from reference TRBV7-2 and TRBJ1-2, the complete variable domain is GAGVSQSPSNKVTEKGKDVELRCDPISGHTALYWYRQSLGQGLEFLIYFQGNSAPDKSGLPSDRFSAERTGGSVSTLTIQRTQQEDSAVYLCASSLDGSGYTFGSGTRLTVV.

V and J are TRBV5-1 and TRBJ2-1, with TRBD1 matching over 9 bases. This CDR3 has 14 residues. J lost 6 bases, V lost 3 bases, and 4 bases had no gene match. Germline lookup yields CDR1 SGHRS and CDR2 YFSETQ. As DNA, the CDR3 is TGCGCCAGCAGCTCGCTGACAGGGGGCAATGAGCAGTTCTTC. It codes for CASSSLTGGNEQFF. Supplemented by reference TRBV5-1 and TRBJ2-1, the full variable domain reads KAGVTQTPRYLIKTRGQQVTLSCSPISGHRSVSWYQQTPGQGLQFLFEYFSETQRNKGNFPGRFSGRQFSNSRSEMNVSTLELGDSALYLCASSSLTGGNEQFFGPGTRLTVL.

The chain employs TRBV28 and TRBJ2-7; 10 nucleotides align to TRBD1. After removal of 2 bases from V and 8 bases from J, the junction contained 6 bases not matched to a gene. The CDR3 is made up of 14 amino acids. The germline gives CDR1 MDHEN, CDR2 SYDVKM. This CDR3 reads CASSLGTGARQQYF. In DNA form, the CDR3 reads TGTGCCAGCAGTTTAGGGACAGGGGCGCGACAGCAGTACTTC.

The V and J genes are TRBV12-3 or TRBV12-4 and TRBJ1-2; D gene ambiguous. The CDR3 extends over 13 amino acids. V was shortened by 1 base and J by 2 bases, with 5 bases between the two germline ends. CDR3 protein: CASSLGRNYGYTF. The CDR3 DNA follows: TGTGCCAGCAGTTTAGGTCGAAACTATGGCTACACCTTC.

The rearrangement uses TRBV11-3 and TRBJ2-2; TRBD1 might be the D (6 bases). From germline, CDR1 is SGHNT and CDR2 YENEEA. Between the trimmed V and J ends, which lost 2 bases and 6 bases, there was a span of 10 bases. This CDR3 is 14 amino acids long. The CDR3 DNA is TGTGCCAGCAGCTTACCACAGGGCGCCGGGGAGCTGTTTTTT. Translation gives CASSLPQGAGELFF.

The J gene is TRBJ1-4, the V gene TRBV4-2; D gene ambiguous. The CDR3 length is 15 residues. V lost 2 bases to trimming and J lost 7 bases, with 14 bases between them. Germline-derived CDR1 and CDR2 are LGHNA and YNFKEQ. The CDR3, as DNA: TGTGCCAGCAGCCAAACCGGGTCAGAAAGTGAAAAACTGTTTTTT. This translates into CASSQTGSESEKLFF.

The V call is TRBV19, the J call TRBJ1-6; D uncertain. V gave up 8 bases and J gave up 7 bases, with 12 bases separating them. CDR3 size: 13 residues. CDR1 LNHDA and CDR2 SQIVND come from the germline V gene (reference sequence). The CDR3: CASARGLNSPLHF. As DNA, the CDR3 is TGTGCCAGTGCACGCGGGTTAAATTCACCCCTCCACTTT.

The J gene is TRBJ2-7, the V gene TRBV6-2 or TRBV6-3; D not certain. V dropped 4 bases and J dropped 9 bases, with 16 bases sitting between them. CDR3 length: 13 residues. Per germline, CDR1 MNHEY and CDR2 SVGEGT. For the CDR3, the DNA is TGTGCCAGCAGTTCTCCCCGTTCCTGGGGGCAGTACTTC. It encodes CASSSPRSWGQYF.

J is TRBJ2-1 and V is TRBV7-3; D not resolved. V was cut by 5 bases and J by 7 bases, with 12 bases left in between. Germline V CDR1 and CDR2: SGHTA, FQGTGA. This CDR3 is 13 amino acids long. For the CDR3, the DNA is TGTGCCAGCAGCGCCACCCTGGGGAATGAGCAGTTCTTC. This encodes CASSATLGNEQFF.

This chain links TRBV18 with TRBJ2-4; no clear D. The CDR3 totals 16 residues. CDR1 is KGHSH, CDR2 LQKENI, per germline. Trimming pared 2 bases from V and 0 bases from J, leaving 11 bases between. CDR3 in amino acids: CASSPFGPLAKNIQYF. The CDR3 bases are TGTGCCAGCTCACCATTTGGACCGCTAGCCAAAAACATTCAGTACTTC. Full variable domain (rest looked up from reference TRBV18 and TRBJ2-4): NAGVMQNPRHLVRRRGQEARLRCSPMKGHSHVYWYRQLPEEGLKFMVYLQKENIIDESGMPKERFSAEFPKEGPSILRIQQVVRGDSAAYFCASSPFGPLAKNIQYFGAGTRLSVL.

The rearrangement links TRBV11-1 to TRBJ1-2; TRBD1 aligns across 9 bases. Germline CDR1 reads SGHAT; CDR2 reads FQDESV (reference sequence). The CDR3 totals 16 residues. J lost 7 bases, V lost 5 bases, and 14 bases had no gene match. CDR3 nucleotide sequence: TGTGCCAGCAGCCTCGGAGGGGACAGGGTGAGAGGTGGCTACACCTTC. This encodes CASSLGGDRVRGGYTF.

The J gene is TRBJ1-5, the V gene TRBV9, with no clear D. CDR1 and CDR2 from the germline V gene are SGDLS and YYNGEE. The CDR3 has 15 residues. Trimming took 0 bases from V and 4 from J, leaving 11 bases between them. CDR3 sequence reads: CASSVEERVNQPQHF. The CDR3 coding sequence is TGTGCCAGCAGCGTAGAGGAAAGGGTTAATCAGCCCCAGCATTTT.

This sequence joins TRBV5-1 and TRBJ2-1; D call uncertain. The CDR3 is 16 residues long. Germline V gene lookup returns CDR1 SGHRS and CDR2 YFSETQ. The V end lost 0 bases, the J end lost 6 bases, and 16 bases lay between the germline ends. In nucleotides, the CDR3 is TGCGCCAGCAGCTTGGCCGGGCAGAGCCGACGCAATGAGCAGTTCTTC. It is translated as CASSLAGQSRRNEQFF.

The chain joins TRBV5-1 to TRBJ2-2; tentatively, D is TRBD2 (6 bases). The V gene lost 7 bases and the J gene lost 9 bases, with 10 bases spanning the gap. CDR1 is SGHRS and CDR2 is YFSETQ in the germline V gene. This CDR3 spans 11 amino acids. DNA for the CDR3: TGCGCCAGCCAGGGACTCAGGGAGCTGTTTTTT. Its protein is CASQGLRELFF.

V gene TRBV14 combines with J gene TRBJ1-6; no reliable D call. Trimming stripped 0 bases from V and 10 bases from J, with 13 bases between. The CDR3 has 15 residues. Germline V lookup: CDR1 SGHDN, CDR2 FVKESK. The CDR3 region has the DNA TGTGCCAGCAGCCAAGATAAGGGAAGAATATCACCCCTCCACTTT. Its protein is CASSQDKGRISPLHF.

The genes are TRBV7-2 and TRBJ2-1; D remains unclear. The length of the CDR3 is 13 residues. With 1 base removed from V and 9 bases from J, the gap between germline ends came to 10 bases. CDR1 and CDR2 from the germline V gene are SGHTA and FQGNSA. CDR3 DNA: TGTGCCAGCAGCTTAGATCACGAGGCTGAGCAGTTCTTC. It is translated as CASSLDHEAEQFF.